This entry concerns a single T cell receptor beta chain. The source of the sample is a study of blood T cell repertoires in COVID-19. There are 15 residues in the CDR3. The germline V and J ends were trimmed by 3 bases and 0 bases, with 9 bases remaining between them. The germline V gene encodes CDR1 KGHSH and CDR2 LQKENI. Some clones are missing from TCRdb's copy, which holds only in-frame ones; the method was immunoSEQ multiplex PCR. The sample lists over 200,000 clones; more than 80% were seen once. This TCR was sampled from a man aged 25 to 45 who had recovered from COVID-19. The source material was PBMCs or T cells enriched from blood (not recorded which). V and J are TRBV18 and TRBJ1-3; D uncertain. The CDR3 loop reads CASSPEVVSGNTIYF. DNA for the CDR3: TGTGCCAGCTCACCCGAGGTGGTCTCTGGAAACACCATATATTTT.